The next 20 T cell receptor beta chains were all read from a single sample in a study of cytomegalovirus exposure and HLA in healthy donors. Primers included in the PCR were 60 Vbeta and 13 Jbeta primers. TCRdb's copy holds only in-frame clones and misses some; the assay was immunoSEQ multiplex PCR. The sample holds about 170,000 clones; 75% to 90% are singletons and the top ten take 1%. The sample was PBMCs. The receptors were sampled from a boy aged 2 to 10 in good health and CMV-seronegative.

The chain combines TRBV6-1 with TRBJ1-2; D gene unclear. CDR3 length: 15 residues. Trimming pared 4 bases from V and 4 bases from J, leaving 16 bases between. Germline V gene data show CDR1 as MNHNS and CDR2 as SASEGT. In DNA, the CDR3 is TGTGCCAGCAGTGCCGGCGGCGGTCAGCCCTATGGCTACACCTTC. It encodes CASSAGGGQPYGYTF.

V gene TRBV28 combines with J gene TRBJ1-4, with 7 bases that match TRBD1. After removal of 5 bases from V and 0 bases from J, the junction contained 9 bases not matched to a gene. CDR1 MDHEN and CDR2 SYDVKM come from the germline V gene. The CDR3 runs to 17 residues. The CDR3 DNA sequence: TGTGCCAGCAGTCCTGGGACAGAGCCCGCAACTAATGAAAAACTGTTTTTT. It is translated as CASSPGTEPATNEKLFF.

This clone came up a few times. The chain uses TRBV7-9 and TRBJ1-1; D uncertain. V shed 7 bases and J shed 2 bases, with 17 bases lying between them. The CDR3 is 15 amino acids. Germline assignment: CDR1 SEHNR and CDR2 FQNEAQ (reference sequence). CDR3 in amino acids: CASTPATFRNTEAFF. The DNA for the CDR3 is TGTGCCAGCACCCCTGCAACTTTCCGAAACACTGAAGCTTTCTTT.

This clone appeared a few times. This chain connects TRBV5-6 to TRBJ1-6; D is ambiguous. The CDR3 runs to 16 residues. Germline values: CDR1 SGHDT, CDR2 YYEEEE. Between the trimmed V and J ends, which lost 0 bases and 2 bases, there was a span of 9 bases. CDR3 region: CASSLGSEAYNSPLHF. The CDR3, as DNA: TGTGCCAGCAGCTTGGGGTCAGAAGCCTATAATTCACCCCTCCACTTT.

The V call is TRBV4-1, the J call TRBJ2-1; D perhaps matches TRBD2 (7 bases). Germline V lookup: CDR1 MGHRA, CDR2 YSYEKL. The ends were cut back, 4 bases at V and 4 bases at J, with 20 bases in the middle. The CDR3 has 17 amino acids. The CDR3 region is CASSPVPGGPGYNEQFF. The DNA of the CDR3 is TGCGCCAGCAGCCCCGTCCCCGGGGGGCCAGGGTACAATGAGCAGTTCTTC.

The chain combines TRBV6-1 with TRBJ1-5; no clear D gene. V was pared by 5 bases and J by 7 bases, with 12 bases between. CDR3 size: 13 residues. CDR1 and CDR2 from the germline V gene are MNHNS and SASEGT. This CDR3 reads CASSTRRGQPQHF. For the CDR3, the DNA is TGTGCCAGCAGTACCCGCCGAGGGCAGCCCCAGCATTTT.

A remark on this clone: Its ends do not fully match the called genes, so a read error is possible. The gene calls are TRBV6-1 and TRBJ2-1, with a weak D call TRBD2 (7 bases). The CDR3 loop spans 19 amino acids. Germline-derived CDR1 and CDR2 are MNHNS and SASEGT. CDR3 bases: TGTGCCAGCGGTGAAGGGGGTCTGGCGGGAGCCCTAATACTCAATGAGCAGTTCTTC. It encodes CASGEGGLAGALILNEQFF.

The V and J genes are TRBV7-2 and TRBJ2-1; 9 bases match TRBD1. Germline V gives CDR1 SGHTA, CDR2 FQGNSA. V shed 4 bases, J shed 3 bases, and the junction held 10 bases outside the gene matches. The CDR3 length is 17 residues. Here the CDR3 reads CASSSQPPGQGYNEQFF. The CDR3 nucleotides read TGTGCCAGCAGCTCCCAGCCCCCGGGACAGGGCTACAATGAGCAGTTCTTC.

The chain combines TRBV14 with TRBJ2-7, with 7 bases that match TRBD1. CDR3 length: 16 residues. V shed 0 bases, J shed 2 bases, and the junction held 7 bases outside the gene matches. CDR1 and CDR2 from the germline V gene are SGHDN and FVKESK. The DNA for the CDR3 is TGTGCCAGCAGCCAAGATCTACAGGGGAAAACCTACGAGCAGTACTTC. It specifies CASSQDLQGKTYEQYF.

The chain recombines TRBV30 with TRBJ2-2, with D perhaps matching TRBD2 (5 bases). Trimming removed 2 bases from V and 6 bases from J, with 13 bases in between. Germline V gene data show CDR1 as GTSNPN and CDR2 as SVGIG (reference sequence). The length of the CDR3 is 14 residues. CDR3 DNA: TGTGCCTGGAGTCCGGGATCAGGCTCCGGGGAGCTGTTTTTT. It is translated as CAWSPGSGSGELFF.

The V gene is TRBV19, the J gene TRBJ2-7; D unresolved. Germline CDR1 reads LNHDA; CDR2 reads SQIVND (reference sequence). The CDR3 has 13 amino acids. The germline V and J ends were trimmed by 6 bases and 2 bases, with 11 bases remaining between them. CDR3 residues: CASRERYTYEQYF. Here the CDR3 DNA reads TGTGCCAGTAGGGAGAGGTATACCTACGAGCAGTACTTC.

The chain recombines TRBV28 with TRBJ1-1; TRBD1 might be the D (5 bases). V shed 2 bases and J shed 3 bases, with 7 bases lying between them. This CDR3 has 13 residues. Germline values: CDR1 MDHEN, CDR2 SYDVKM. The CDR3 region has the DNA TGTGCCAGCAGTTTAAGGGGCGACACTGAAGCTTTCTTT. It encodes CASSLRGDTEAFF.

This chain joins TRBV6-1 and TRBJ1-5, with D perhaps TRBD1 (5 bases). The CDR3 is 16 amino acids. V was pared by 2 bases and J by 4 bases, with 15 bases between. Germline CDR1 MNHNS, CDR2 SASEGT. The CDR3 DNA follows: TGTGCCAGCAGTGAAAGATATCGGGGGGGGAATCAGCCCCAGCATTTT. Translated: CASSERYRGGNQPQHF.

The chain links TRBV27 to TRBJ1-1; TRBD1 might be the D (5 bases). The CDR3 is 14 amino acids. V was pared by 0 bases and J by 1 base, with 6 bases between. Germline-derived CDR1 and CDR2 are MNHEY and SMNVEV (reference sequence). This chain's CDR3 is CASSLSGGNTEAFF. CDR3 bases: TGTGCCAGCAGTTTATCGGGGGGGAACACTGAAGCTTTCTTT.

The rearrangement uses TRBV21-1 and TRBJ1-2; TRBD1, the D gene given by the table, was not confirmed from the DNA. TRBV21-1 is an annotated pseudogene. The CDR3 covers 14 residues. CDR3 region: CASSQGGQYYGYTF. In nucleotides, the CDR3 is TGTGCCAGCAGCCAGGGGGGCCAGTACTATGGCTACACCTTC.

This rearrangement joins TRBV5-1 to TRBJ2-1, with 9 bases fitting TRBD1. Germline loops: CDR1 SGHRS, CDR2 YFSETQ. This CDR3 contains 15 residues. The ends lost 5 bases at V and 2 bases at J; junction bases unmatched: 5. The CDR3: CASRAGQGPYNEQFF. Written as DNA, the CDR3 is TGCGCCAGCAGGGCGGGACAGGGCCCCTACAATGAGCAGTTCTTC.

The V and J genes are TRBV11-2 and TRBJ2-3, with D perhaps matching TRBD2 (7 bases). This CDR3 has 16 amino acids. Germline V gives CDR1 SGHAT, CDR2 FQNNGV. V shed 0 bases and J shed 1 base, with 11 bases lying between them. CDR3 residues: CASSLEGGARTDTQYF. Here the CDR3 DNA reads TGTGCCAGCAGCTTAGAGGGGGGGGCCCGCACAGATACGCAGTATTTT.

The gene calls are TRBV7-9 and TRBJ1-2; possibly TRBD1 for D (6 bases). The germline V gene encodes CDR1 SEHNR and CDR2 FQNEAQ (reference sequence). The V end lost 5 bases, the J end lost 5 bases, and 18 bases lay between the germline ends. CDR3 length: 15 residues. This chain's CDR3 is CASSNDRQAIYGYTF. The CDR3 DNA follows: TGTGCCAGCAGCAACGACAGGCAGGCTATTTATGGCTACACCTTC.

V is TRBV5-6 and J is TRBJ2-7, with unresolved D. The CDR3 extends over 12 amino acids. The V and J ends lost 4 bases and 0 bases respectively, with 5 bases between them. Germline CDR1 and CDR2: SGHDT and YYEEEE. The chain's CDR3 is CASSLSSYEQYF. CDR3 bases: TGTGCCAGCAGCCTTAGCTCCTACGAGCAGTACTTC. The full variable domain, in which reference TRBV5-6 and TRBJ2-7 provide the parts outside the CDR3, is DAGVTQSPTHLIKTRGQQVTLRCSPKSGHDTVSWYQQALGQGPQFIFQYYEEEERQRGNFPDRFSGHQFPNYSSELNVNALLLGDSALYLCASSLSSYEQYFGPGTRLTVT.

The chain is built from TRBV15 and TRBJ2-5; TRBD1 is a possible D gene (7 bases). Germline V gene lookup returns CDR1 LNHNV and CDR2 YYDKDF (reference sequence). The CDR3 length is 15 residues. The V end lost 1 base, the J end lost 2 bases, and 11 bases lay between the germline ends. CDR3 nucleotide sequence: TGTGCCACCAGCAGAGGTCCAGGGGGGCAAGAGACCCAGTACTTC. Its translation: CATSRGPGGQETQYF.